This is a list of T cell receptor beta chains from one sample in a study of blood T cell repertoires in COVID-19. Sequenced by immunoSEQ multiplex PCR; TCRdb stores in-frame clones only, minus some. The sample comprises approximately 250,000 clones, about 82% of which are singletons, and more than 6% rests with the top ten. The specimen sequenced was peripheral blood. The origin of the receptors is a woman aged 60-75 years with active or convalescent COVID-19. The CDR3 runs from the conserved cysteine through the conserved F or W. D genes are given only for firm matches. Size tells how often a clone was seen (once, few, many) or the class of an expanded clone, and some rows leave it out.

v_call	j_call	clone_size	d_call	cdr3_nt	cdr3_aa
TRBV11-2	TRBJ2-7	-	TRBD2	TGTGCCAGCAGCTTAGGGCTAGCGGGAGGGGAGCAGTACTTC	CASSLGLAGGEQYF
TRBV6-5	TRBJ1-6	-	-	TGTGCCAGCAGAGGGACATCGAGTTATTCACCCCTCCACTTT	CASRGTSSYSPLHF
TRBV7-2	TRBJ2-1	-	-	TGTGCCAGCAGCTTAAGGGGCGGAACATTCAGCTCCTACAATGAGCAGTTCTTC	CASSLRGGTFSSYNEQFF
TRBV6-5	TRBJ2-5	-	TRBD2	TGTGCCAGCAGGCGGACTAGCGGGAGGGGGGAGACCCAGTACTTC	CASRRTSGRGETQYF
TRBV19	TRBJ2-1	-	-	TGTGCCAGTAGTAAGGCCAGGGACATCGACAATGAGCAGTTCTTC	CASSKARDIDNEQFF
TRBV11-2	TRBJ2-7	once	-	TGTGCCAGCAGCGGACACGTCATGAACGCCGAGCAGTACTTC	CASSGHVMNAEQYF
TRBV27	TRBJ1-6	-	-	TGTGCCGGCACCCCGGGAGCCTATAATTCACCCCTCCACTTT	CAGTPGAYNSPLHF
TRBV7-9	TRBJ1-4	once	TRBD1	TGTGCCAGCAGTTCAACAGGGGGCTCTGAAAAACTGTTTTTT	CASSSTGGSEKLFF
TRBV7-8	TRBJ1-5	once	-	TGTGCCAGCAGCTTAATGACAGGAGATAGCAATCAGCCCCAGCATTTT	CASSLMTGDSNQPQHF
TRBV19	TRBJ1-6	-	TRBD1	TGTGCCAGTAGTAAAAGGACAGGCTATAATTCACCCCTCCACTTT	CASSKRTGYNSPLHF
TRBV6-5	TRBJ1-1	-	-	TGTGCCAGCAGTCCCCAGAGGGGGACCACTGAAGCTTTCTTT	CASSPQRGTTEAFF
TRBV24-1	TRBJ2-1	-	TRBD2	TGTGCCACCAGTGACTTTAGGCCGGGACTACAGACTAGGTACAATGAGCAGTTCTTC	CATSDFRPGLQTRYNEQFF
TRBV7-5	TRBJ2-7	-	-	TGTGCCAGAAGCTTAGAGGTGGGACTAGCGGGAGTCGACTTGGTCTACGAGCAGTACTTC	CARSLEVGLAGVDLVYEQYF
TRBV6-2/TRBV6-3	TRBJ1-1	once	-	TGTGCCAGCAGTTACCAGGCAGGGAGGACTGAAGCTTTCTTT	CASSYQAGRTEAFF
TRBV30	TRBJ1-4	-	-	TGTGCCTGGAACCAGGGAGGTTGGGAAAAACTGTTTTTT	CAWNQGGWEKLFF
TRBV10-1	TRBJ1-5	-	TRBD1	TGCGCCAGCAGTGAGGGGACAGGGGGCAATCAGCCCCAGCATTTT	CASSEGTGGNQPQHF
TRBV25-1	TRBJ2-7	-	TRBD1	TGTGCCAGCAGTGAATATGGGCAGGGGGCATACGAGCAGTACTTC	CASSEYGQGAYEQYF
TRBV5-1	TRBJ1-1	-	TRBD1	TGCGCCAGCAGTTCGACAGGGGGCTGGACTGAAGCTTTCTTT	CASSSTGGWTEAFF
TRBV9	TRBJ2-5	-	-	TGTGCCAGCAGCGCCGTTCGGACATCTGAGACCCAGTACTTC	CASSAVRTSETQYF
TRBV7-2	TRBJ1-1	-	-	TGTGCCAGCAGCTTAGTAGGGGCGGGGGACACTGAAGCTTTCTTT	CASSLVGAGDTEAFF
TRBV11-3	TRBJ2-1	once	-	TGTGCCAGCAGCTTAGAACTTGGGCGATCCAGTATCTCCTACAATGAGCAGTTCTTC	CASSLELGRSSISYNEQFF
TRBV9	TRBJ2-1	-	TRBD2	TGTGCCAGCAGCATTCTAGCGGGCGGGGGGAATGAGCAGTTCTTC	CASSILAGGGNEQFF
TRBV7-9	TRBJ2-1	-	-	TGTGCCAGCAGCGATAGGTCGGCGGGGCTGGCGGATGAGCAGTTCTTC	CASSDRSAGLADEQFF
TRBV28	TRBJ2-3	-	-	TGTGCCAGCAGTCCCGCGGGGATTAGCACAGATACGCAGTATTTT	CASSPAGISTDTQYF
TRBV4-1	TRBJ1-5	once	-	TGCGCCAGCAGCCATCCTGACAGTTTCAATCAGCCCCAGCATTTT	CASSHPDSFNQPQHF
TRBV5-5	TRBJ2-1	-	TRBD1	TGTGCCAGCAGCGGGAGACCAGGGGGACCCTACAATGAGCAGTTCTTC	CASSGRPGGPYNEQFF
TRBV11-3	TRBJ2-7	-	TRBD2	TGTGCCAGCAGCCAAGTCCGGGCTAGCGGCTACGAGCAGTACTTC	CASSQVRASGYEQYF
TRBV7-2	TRBJ1-4	-	TRBD1	TGTGCCAGCAGCTTAGAAGGCTCCGGGACAGGGGTCGGGAAACTGTTTTTT	CASSLEGSGTGVGKLFF
TRBV5-1	TRBJ2-2	-	TRBD1	TGCGCCAGCAGCCGAGGGACAGGGAACACCGGGGAGCTGTTTTTT	CASSRGTGNTGELFF
TRBV2	TRBJ1-5	-	TRBD1	TGTGCCAGCAGTGGACAGGGTCGCCAGCCCCAGCATTTT	CASSGQGRQPQHF
TRBV11-3	TRBJ1-2	-	-	TGTGCCAGCAGCTTAGAACAACAGGGTGCTGGCTACACCTTC	CASSLEQQGAGYTF
TRBV21-1	TRBJ1-6	-	-	TGTGCCAACCTGGGACAGGGTGGGGATTCACCCCTCCACTTT	CANLGQGGDSPLHF
TRBV5-1	TRBJ2-2	-	-	TGCGCCAGCAGTAGGGAGCCGAACACCGGGGAGCTGTTTTTT	CASSREPNTGELFF
TRBV2	TRBJ1-5	-	-	TGTGCCAGCAGTGAAATAGGGGGTCAGGATCAGCCCCAGCATTTT	CASSEIGGQDQPQHF
TRBV11-2	TRBJ1-1	-	-	TGTGCCAGCAGCCAAATCACCGGACAGATTACTGAAGCTTTCTTT	CASSQITGQITEAFF
TRBV11-1	TRBJ2-1	many	-	TGTGCCAGCAGCTTAGGAGAACAGGCCTACAATGAGCAGTTCTTC	CASSLGEQAYNEQFF
TRBV7-8	TRBJ1-2	-	TRBD1	TGTGCCAGCAGCTTCGGCAGGGGGGTCTATGGCTACACCTTC	CASSFGRGVYGYTF